These 22 T cell receptor beta chains were sequenced from one sample in a study of cytomegalovirus exposure and HLA in healthy donors. Vbeta (60) and Jbeta (13) primers were used in the PCR. Sequenced by immunoSEQ multiplex PCR; TCRdb stores in-frame clones only, minus some. The sample shows 99,000 or so clones, roughly 12% of them seen only once. Sequencing was done on a sample of PBMCs. The receptors were sampled from a man aged 40-55 years in good health and CMV-seropositive.

This clone was found a few times. The chain is built from TRBV6-5 and TRBJ2-2; 9 positions agree with TRBD2. Germline values: CDR1 MNHEY, CDR2 SVGAGI. The CDR3 loop spans 14 amino acids. V dropped 3 bases and J dropped 4; count of bases not matched to a gene: 0. In DNA, the CDR3 is TGTGCCAGCAGTTATAGCGGGAGCACCGGGGAGCTGTTTTTT. This codes for CASSYSGSTGELFF.

The chain has TRBV10-2 and TRBJ2-7, with 9 bases aligning to TRBD2. This CDR3 contains 14 residues. J lost 0 bases, V lost 10 bases, and 7 bases had no gene match. CDR1 and CDR2 (germline): WSHSY, SAAADI. The CDR3 is CATVTSGSSYEQYF. As DNA, the CDR3 is TGCGCCACCGTGACTAGCGGATCCTCCTACGAGCAGTACTTC.

This chain connects TRBV6-1 to TRBJ2-2; 8 bases fit TRBD2. The V gene's germline CDR1 is MNHNS and CDR2 SASEGT. The CDR3 runs to 15 residues. Trimming at V came to 6 bases and at J to 0 bases, leaving 3 bases not matched to a gene. CDR3 DNA: TGTGCCAGCAGCGAACTAGCGGCGAACACCGGGGAGCTGTTTTTT. This codes for CASSELAANTGELFF.

This chain connects TRBV19 to TRBJ1-1; 7 nucleotides align to TRBD1. The trim removed 2 bases at V and 1 base at J, leaving 13 bases unmatched. Looked up from germline, CDR1 is LNHDA and CDR2 is SQIVND (reference sequence). The CDR3 has 18 residues. The CDR3 loop reads CASSIQQGWFKKNTEAFF. CDR3 nucleotides: TGTGCCAGTAGTATACAACAGGGGTGGTTTAAAAAGAACACTGAAGCTTTCTTT. The full variable domain, its missing parts supplied by reference TRBV19 and TRBJ1-1, is DGGITQSPKYLFRKEGQNVTLSCEQNLNHDAMYWYRQDPGQGLRLIYYSQIVNDFQKGDIAEGYSVSREKKESFPLTVTSAQKNPTAFYLCASSIQQGWFKKNTEAFFGQGTRLTVV.

The chain recombines TRBV6-5 with TRBJ2-7, with D tentatively TRBD1 (6 bases). The CDR3 spans 15 residues. Germline assignment: CDR1 MNHEY and CDR2 SVGAGI. V was shortened by 8 bases and J by 3 bases, with 20 bases between the two germline ends. The CDR3 DNA sequence: TGTGCCAGCGCGCCAAGACAGGATCGGAGCTACGAGCAGTACTTC. Its translation is CASAPRQDRSYEQYF.

This clone was picked up a small number of times. Other nucleotide sequences from this sample produce the same CDR3. This chain uses TRBV7-2 with TRBJ2-7; no clear D gene. Germline assignment: CDR1 SGHTA and CDR2 FQGNSA. CDR3 length: 14 amino acids. Trimming pared 0 bases from V and 2 bases from J, leaving 8 bases between. The CDR3 DNA is TGTGCCAGCAGCTTAGCCGGCGGCCCCTACGAGCAGTACTTC. It specifies CASSLAGGPYEQYF.

This clone was found a few times. The chain uses TRBV6-1 and TRBJ2-7, with 9 bases fitting TRBD1. CDR3 size: 15 residues. The V gene end was trimmed by 7 bases and the J gene end by 1 base; junction bases not matched to a gene: 8. Per germline, CDR1 MNHNS and CDR2 SASEGT. This CDR3 is CASISLTGGSYEQYF. DNA of the CDR3: TGTGCCAGCATTTCCTTGACAGGGGGGTCCTACGAGCAGTACTTC.

V usage is TRBV7-9 and J usage is TRBJ1-1; 7 bases are shared with TRBD1. Germline loops: CDR1 SEHNR, CDR2 FQNEAQ (reference sequence). J was trimmed by 1 base and V by 3 bases; bases with no gene match: 5. This CDR3 spans 15 amino acids. The CDR3 DNA reads as TGTGCCAGCAGCTTGCAGGGGACAGCGAACACTGAAGCTTTCTTT. This gives the protein CASSLQGTANTEAFF. Based on the CDR3 plus reference TRBV7-9 and TRBJ1-1, the full variable domain is DTGVSQNPRHKITKRGQNVTFRCDPISEHNRLYWYRQTLGQGPEFLTYFQNEAQLEKSRLLSDRFSAERPKGSFSTLEIQRTEQGDSAMYLCASSLQGTANTEAFFGQGTRLTVV.

A few counts support this clone. The chain carries TRBV19 and TRBJ1-5, with D maybe TRBD1 (6 bases). CDR3 length: 15 residues. Trimming cost V 5 bases and J 7 bases, with 18 bases left between them. Germline V gene sequence: CDR1 LNHDA, CDR2 SQIVND (reference sequence). CDR3 nucleotide sequence: TGTGCCAGTAGTCCCTCACAGGGCCTGTACCAGCCCCAGCATTTT. Translating gives CASSPSQGLYQPQHF.

The V and J genes are TRBV30 and TRBJ1-2, with 12 bases aligning to TRBD1. Germline V gene sequence: CDR1 GTSNPN, CDR2 SVGIG (reference sequence). The CDR3 is made up of 15 amino acids. With V trimmed by 7 bases and J by 5 bases, 11 bases remained unmatched. The CDR3 reads CAFLRDRGLGYGYTF. CDR3 sequence (DNA): TGTGCCTTTCTCCGGGACAGGGGGCTCGGATATGGCTACACCTTC.

This clone has just a few counts. The chain combines TRBV27 with TRBJ2-7, with unresolved D. The CDR3 loop spans 12 amino acids. Deletions cut 8 bases from V and 6 bases from J, with 14 bases between. Looked up from germline, CDR1 is MNHEY and CDR2 is SMNVEV (reference sequence). The CDR3 loop reads CASAPGLGEQYF. The CDR3 DNA follows: TGTGCCAGCGCGCCCGGTCTCGGCGAGCAGTACTTC.

Concerning this clone: The DNA is left out, because the CDR3 cannot be placed on it with certainty; the CDR3 is given as TCRdb lists it. The rearrangement links TRBV27 to TRBJ2-7; the D call in the table, TRBD2, was not verified against the DNA. Inclusive of both ends, the CDR3 amounts to 20 amino acids. In germline, CDR1 is MNHEY, CDR2 SMNVEV (reference sequence). The CDR3 is CASSFGPGTSGLPGLREQYF.

This clone has a handful of counts. The rearrangement uses TRBV6-5 and TRBJ2-7; 8 bases fit TRBD1. Germline assignment: CDR1 MNHEY and CDR2 SVGAGI. After removal of 5 bases from V and 2 bases from J, the junction contained 5 bases not matched to a gene. This CDR3 region has 14 residues. The CDR3 sequence is CASSRGQGPYEQYF. In DNA, the CDR3 is TGTGCCAGCAGTCGCGGACAGGGCCCCTACGAGCAGTACTTC.

V gene TRBV9 combines with J gene TRBJ2-3; 13 bases align to TRBD2. In germline, CDR1 is SGDLS, CDR2 YYNGEE. CDR3 length equals 17 residues. With V trimmed by 2 bases and J by 5 bases, 8 bases remained unmatched. CDR3 nucleotide sequence: TGTGCCAGCAGCGTCTTTACCGGGACTAGCGGGATAGATACGCAGTATTTT. Translating it yields CASSVFTGTSGIDTQYF.

The rearrangement links TRBV7-9 to TRBJ2-5; D not resolved. V lost 5 bases, J lost 4 bases, and 11 bases lay in between. The CDR3 length is 13 residues. Germline CDR1 SEHNR, CDR2 FQNEAQ (reference sequence). In DNA form, the CDR3 reads TGTGCCAGCAGCCCCGGTGGGCTAGAGACCCAGTACTTC. This translates into CASSPGGLETQYF.

The chain employs TRBV12-5 and TRBJ2-2; 7 bases agree with TRBD1. The CDR3 has 18 amino acids. The junction had 13 bases not matched to a gene; V was cut back by 2 bases and J by 4 bases. CDR1 LGHNT and CDR2 FRNRAP come from the germline V gene. Written as DNA, the CDR3 is TGTGCTAGTGGTTTGTCTGGACAGGTTGGTATGGTCACCGGGGAGCTGTTTTTT. Translation: CASGLSGQVGMVTGELFF.

This clone was counted a few times. The chain is built from TRBV5-1 and TRBJ1-1, with D perhaps TRBD1 (5 bases). CDR3 length: 14 residues. V lost 3 bases to trimming and J lost 1 base, with 10 bases between them. In germline, CDR1 is SGHRS, CDR2 YFSETQ. The CDR3 spells CASSYADKNTEAFF. Written as DNA, the CDR3 is TGCGCCAGCAGCTACGCGGACAAGAACACTGAAGCTTTCTTT.

The chain is built from TRBV7-9 and TRBJ2-7, with 7 bases matching TRBD1. Germline CDR1 is SEHNR and CDR2 is FQNEAQ (reference sequence). The trim removed 5 bases at V and 6 bases at J, leaving 16 bases unmatched. The length of the CDR3 is 16 residues. As DNA, the CDR3 is TGTGCCAGCAGCCCCCCAGGGGGACCCGGGGTGGGCGAGCAGTACTTC. This translates into CASSPPGGPGVGEQYF.

This chain's CDR3 is CASSHRTSGRGETQYF. CDR3 bases: TGTGCCAGCAGCCACCGGACTAGCGGGAGAGGAGAGACCCAGTACTTC. This sequence joins TRBV5-4 and TRBJ2-5, with 13 nucleotides matching TRBD2. V lost 4 bases to trimming and J lost 4 bases; unmatched junction nucleotides: 7. The CDR3 loop spans 16 amino acids. Germline lookup yields CDR1 SGHNT and CDR2 YYREEE (reference sequence).

This clone has just a few counts. The rearrangement joins TRBV7-9 to TRBJ2-3; no firm D call. V was clipped by 6 bases and J by 1 base, with 8 bases between them. Germline V gives CDR1 SEHNR, CDR2 FQNEAQ (reference sequence). This CDR3 has 13 amino acids. CDR3 sequence reads: CASRPPGTDTQYF. The CDR3 bases are TGTGCCAGCAGACCCCCAGGCACAGATACGCAGTATTTT.

This chain joins TRBV5-5 and TRBJ2-7; weak D call: TRBD1 (6 bases). The V and J ends lost 3 bases and 7 bases respectively, with 23 bases between them. CDR3 length: 16 amino acids. The germline gives CDR1 SGHKS, CDR2 YYEKEE (reference sequence). The CDR3 sequence: CASSSLPGTNLREQYF. DNA for the CDR3: TGTGCCAGCAGCTCGTTGCCCGGGACAAACCTACGAGAGCAGTACTTC.

The chain uses TRBV19 and TRBJ2-7, with D uncertain. Trimming removed 3 bases at V and 3 bases at J, with 12 bases between. Germline loops: CDR1 LNHDA, CDR2 SQIVND (reference sequence). The CDR3 length is 14 residues. CDR3 in amino acids: CASSIFGGVYEQYF. The CDR3, as DNA: TGTGCCAGTAGTATCTTCGGTGGTGTCTACGAGCAGTACTTC.